This T cell receptor beta chain stems from a study of CD8 T cells in ankylosing spondylitis. Overall study findings and caveats: Characteristic, it appeared, of ankylosing spondylitis blood was a TCR beta motif of about eight highly homologous variants. According to the report, clones linked to the disease were significantly enriched in matched synovial fluid samples taken from ankylosing spondylitis patients.

This clonotype was detected ten times or more. Its antigen is unknown. V was shortened by 5 bases and J by 6 bases, with 14 bases between the two germline ends. The germline V gene encodes CDR1 SEHNR and CDR2 FQNEAQ (reference sequence). The length of the CDR3 is 14 residues. Quantitative molecular-barcoded 5'-RACE generated the TCR beta libraries. A single record per CDR3 protein comes from TCRdb applying MiXCR to the 5' RACE reads. The data hold some 250,000 distinct CDR3 sequences, with around 7.8% observed a single time. The chain employs TRBV7-9 and TRBJ2-1; D could derive from TRBD1 or TRBD2 (5 bases each). What was sequenced was blood, either unsorted or a sorted T cell fraction (not recorded which). The receptor was derived from a male donor with ankylosing spondylitis or in good health (not recorded which). This CDR3 is CASSIGTAGNEQFF. The CDR3 bases are TGTGCCAGCAGCATCGGGACGGCGGGCAATGAGCAGTTCTTC.